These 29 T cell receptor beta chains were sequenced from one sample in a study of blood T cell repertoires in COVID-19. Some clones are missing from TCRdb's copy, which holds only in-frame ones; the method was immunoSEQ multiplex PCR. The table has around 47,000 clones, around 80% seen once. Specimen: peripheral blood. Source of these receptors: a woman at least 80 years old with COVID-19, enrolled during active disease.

In DNA, the CDR3 is TGTGCCAGCAGATACAGGGACACCTATAATTCACCCCTCCACTTT. Amino acids: CASRYRDTYNSPLHF. The chain joins TRBV2 to TRBJ1-6, with D possibly being TRBD1 (6 bases). The CDR3 loop spans 15 amino acids. V lost 6 bases to trimming and J lost 2 bases, with 11 bases between them. Germline-derived CDR1 and CDR2 are SNHLY and FYNNEI.

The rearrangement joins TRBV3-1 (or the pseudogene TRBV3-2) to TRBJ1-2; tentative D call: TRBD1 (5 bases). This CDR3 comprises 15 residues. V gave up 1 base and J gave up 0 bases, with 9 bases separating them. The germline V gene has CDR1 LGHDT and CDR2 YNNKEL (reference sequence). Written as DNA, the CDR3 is TGTGCCAGCAGCCAAGGGAGGGGAGCTAACTATGGCTACACCTTC. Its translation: CASSQGRGANYGYTF.

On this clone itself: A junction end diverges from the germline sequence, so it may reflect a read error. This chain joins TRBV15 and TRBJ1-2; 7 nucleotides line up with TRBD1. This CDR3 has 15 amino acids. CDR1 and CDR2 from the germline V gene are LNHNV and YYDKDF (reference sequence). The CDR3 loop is CATSRVTGQNSGYTF. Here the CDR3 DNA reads TGTGCCACCAGCAGAGTGACAGGGCAGAACTCTGGCTACACCTTC.

The CDR3 region is CASSPGLAGGGEQFF. In nucleotides, the CDR3 is TGCGCCAGCAGCCCTGGACTAGCGGGAGGTGGTGAGCAGTTCTTC. This chain uses TRBV5-1 with TRBJ2-1; 14 bases are a match to TRBD2. The CDR3 is 15 amino acids. After removal of 4 bases from V and 9 bases from J, the junction contained 6 bases not matched to a gene. Per the germline V gene, CDR1 is SGHRS and CDR2 is YFSETQ.

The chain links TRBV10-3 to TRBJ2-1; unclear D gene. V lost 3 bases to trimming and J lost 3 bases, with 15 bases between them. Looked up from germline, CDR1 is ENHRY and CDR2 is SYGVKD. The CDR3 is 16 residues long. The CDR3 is CAISDAVIRNYNEQFF. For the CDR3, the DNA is TGTGCCATCAGTGACGCGGTCATCCGCAACTACAATGAGCAGTTCTTC.

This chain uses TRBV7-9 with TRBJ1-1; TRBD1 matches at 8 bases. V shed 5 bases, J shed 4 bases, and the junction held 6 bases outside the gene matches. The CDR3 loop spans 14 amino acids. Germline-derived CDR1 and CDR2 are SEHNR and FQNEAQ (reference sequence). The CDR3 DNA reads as TGTGCCAGCAGCGTCCAGGGGGCGGGCACTGAAGCTTTCTTT. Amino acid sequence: CASSVQGAGTEAFF.

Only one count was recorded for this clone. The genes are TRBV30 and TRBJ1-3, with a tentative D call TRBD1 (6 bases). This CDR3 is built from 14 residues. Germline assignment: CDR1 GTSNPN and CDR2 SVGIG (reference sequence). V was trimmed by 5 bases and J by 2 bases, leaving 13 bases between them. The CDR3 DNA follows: TGTGCCTGGCGATCAGGGGTTACTGGAAACACCATATATTTT. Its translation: CAWRSGVTGNTIYF.

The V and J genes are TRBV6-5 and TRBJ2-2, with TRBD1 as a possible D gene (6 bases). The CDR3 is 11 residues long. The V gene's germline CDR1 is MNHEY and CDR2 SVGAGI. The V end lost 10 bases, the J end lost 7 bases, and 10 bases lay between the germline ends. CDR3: CAIQGSGELFF. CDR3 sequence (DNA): TGTGCCATCCAGGGGAGCGGGGAGCTGTTTTTT.

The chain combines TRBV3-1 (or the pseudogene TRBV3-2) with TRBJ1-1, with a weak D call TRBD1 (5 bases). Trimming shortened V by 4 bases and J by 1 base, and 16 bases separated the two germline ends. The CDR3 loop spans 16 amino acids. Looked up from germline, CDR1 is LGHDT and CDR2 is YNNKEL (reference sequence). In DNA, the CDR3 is TGTGCCAGCAGCCCCTCTGGGGCGCTTGCGAACACTGAAGCTTTCTTT. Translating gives CASSPSGALANTEAFF.

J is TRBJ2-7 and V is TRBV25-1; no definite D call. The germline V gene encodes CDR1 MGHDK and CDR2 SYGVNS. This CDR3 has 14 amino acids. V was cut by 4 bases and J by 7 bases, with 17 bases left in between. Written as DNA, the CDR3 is TGTGCCAGCAGTGGGCGACTTCTTTTGATGGAGCAGTACTTC. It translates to CASSGRLLLMEQYF.

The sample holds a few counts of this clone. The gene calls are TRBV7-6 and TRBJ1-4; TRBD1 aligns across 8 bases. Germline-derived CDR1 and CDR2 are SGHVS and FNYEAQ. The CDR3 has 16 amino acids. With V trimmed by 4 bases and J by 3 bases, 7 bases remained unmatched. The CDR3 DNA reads TGTGCCAGCAGCTCTCGCTACAGGGGGTCTAATGAAAAACTGTTTTTT. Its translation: CASSSRYRGSNEKLFF.

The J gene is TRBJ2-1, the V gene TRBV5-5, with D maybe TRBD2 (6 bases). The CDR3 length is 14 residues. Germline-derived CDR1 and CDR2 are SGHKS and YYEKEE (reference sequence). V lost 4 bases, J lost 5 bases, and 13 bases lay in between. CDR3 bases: TGTGCCAGCAGCCCGAGCGGCGGGGACAATGAGCAGTTCTTC. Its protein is CASSPSGGDNEQFF.

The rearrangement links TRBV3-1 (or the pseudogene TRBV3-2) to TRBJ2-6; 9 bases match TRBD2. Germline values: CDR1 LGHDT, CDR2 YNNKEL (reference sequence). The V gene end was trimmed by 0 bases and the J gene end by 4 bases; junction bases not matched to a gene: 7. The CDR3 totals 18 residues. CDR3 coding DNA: TGTGCCAGCAGCCAAGATGTTGCGGGAGGGACCGGGGCCAACGTCCTGACTTTC. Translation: CASSQDVAGGTGANVLTF.

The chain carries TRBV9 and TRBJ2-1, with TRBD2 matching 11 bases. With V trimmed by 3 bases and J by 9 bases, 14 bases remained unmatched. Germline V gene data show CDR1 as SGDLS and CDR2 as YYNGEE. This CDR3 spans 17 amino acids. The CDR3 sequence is CASSGTSGHAGYSEQFF. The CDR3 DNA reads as TGTGCCAGCAGCGGGACTAGCGGGCACGCAGGGTATTCTGAGCAGTTCTTC.

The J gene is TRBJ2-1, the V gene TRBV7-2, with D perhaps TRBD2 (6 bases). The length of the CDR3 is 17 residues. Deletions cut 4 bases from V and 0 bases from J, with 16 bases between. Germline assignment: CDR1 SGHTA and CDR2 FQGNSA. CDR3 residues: CASSSLGAGSSYNEQFF. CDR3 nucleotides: TGTGCCAGCAGCTCCCTGGGTGCGGGGAGCTCCTACAATGAGCAGTTCTTC.

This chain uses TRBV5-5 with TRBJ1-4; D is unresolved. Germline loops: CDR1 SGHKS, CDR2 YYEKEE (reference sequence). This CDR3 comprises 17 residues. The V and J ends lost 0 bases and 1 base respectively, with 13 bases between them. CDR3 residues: CASSLEASRRTNEKLFF. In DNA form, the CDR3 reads TGTGCCAGCAGCTTGGAGGCTAGTCGGAGAACTAATGAAAAACTGTTTTTT.

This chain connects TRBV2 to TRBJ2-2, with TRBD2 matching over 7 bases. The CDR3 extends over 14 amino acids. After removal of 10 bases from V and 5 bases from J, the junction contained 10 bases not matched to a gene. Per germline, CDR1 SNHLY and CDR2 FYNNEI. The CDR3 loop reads CATGLESVTGELFF. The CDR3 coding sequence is TGTGCCACCGGACTAGAGTCGGTTACCGGGGAGCTGTTTTTT.

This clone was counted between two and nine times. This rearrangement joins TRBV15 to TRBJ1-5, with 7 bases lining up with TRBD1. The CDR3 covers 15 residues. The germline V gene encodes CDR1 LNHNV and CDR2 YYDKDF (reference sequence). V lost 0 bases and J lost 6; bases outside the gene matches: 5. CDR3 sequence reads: CATSREEGASQPQHF. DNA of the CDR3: TGTGCCACCAGCAGAGAAGAGGGGGCTAGTCAGCCCCAGCATTTT.

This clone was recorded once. The CDR3 DNA reads as TGTGCCAGCAGTTTATCAACTAGCGGGACTTACGAGCAGTACTTC. As protein: CASSLSTSGTYEQYF. The rearrangement joins TRBV27 to TRBJ2-7, with 10 positions matching TRBD2. V dropped 0 bases and J dropped 4; count of bases not matched to a gene: 3. The V gene's germline CDR1 is MNHEY and CDR2 SMNVEV (reference sequence). The CDR3 loop spans 15 amino acids.

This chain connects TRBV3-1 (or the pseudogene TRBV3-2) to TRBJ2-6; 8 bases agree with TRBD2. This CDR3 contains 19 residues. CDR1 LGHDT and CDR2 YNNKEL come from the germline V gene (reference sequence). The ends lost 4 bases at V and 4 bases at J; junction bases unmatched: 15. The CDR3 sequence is CASSRSLSGSPSGANVLTF. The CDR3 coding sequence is TGTGCCAGCAGCCGCTCTTTGAGCGGGAGTCCCTCCGGGGCCAACGTCCTGACTTTC.

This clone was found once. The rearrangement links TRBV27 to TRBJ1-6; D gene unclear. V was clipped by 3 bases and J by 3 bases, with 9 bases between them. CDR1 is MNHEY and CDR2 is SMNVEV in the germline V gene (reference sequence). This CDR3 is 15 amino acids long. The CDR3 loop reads CASSLGSSYNSPLHF. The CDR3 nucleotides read TGTGCCAGCAGTTTGGGCAGCAGCTATAATTCACCCCTCCACTTT.

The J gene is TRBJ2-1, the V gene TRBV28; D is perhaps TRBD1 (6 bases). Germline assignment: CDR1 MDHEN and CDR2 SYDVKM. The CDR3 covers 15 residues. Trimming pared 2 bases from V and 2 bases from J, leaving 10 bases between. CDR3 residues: CASSLGGSTYNEQFF. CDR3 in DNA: TGTGCCAGCAGTTTAGGGGGCTCAACCTACAATGAGCAGTTCTTC.

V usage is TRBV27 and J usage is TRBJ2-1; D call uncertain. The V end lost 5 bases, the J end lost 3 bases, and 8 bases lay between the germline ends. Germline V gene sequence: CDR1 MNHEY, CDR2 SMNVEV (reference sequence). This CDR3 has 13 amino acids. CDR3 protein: CASSDRGYNEQFF. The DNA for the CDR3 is TGTGCCAGCAGTGACCGAGGCTACAATGAGCAGTTCTTC.

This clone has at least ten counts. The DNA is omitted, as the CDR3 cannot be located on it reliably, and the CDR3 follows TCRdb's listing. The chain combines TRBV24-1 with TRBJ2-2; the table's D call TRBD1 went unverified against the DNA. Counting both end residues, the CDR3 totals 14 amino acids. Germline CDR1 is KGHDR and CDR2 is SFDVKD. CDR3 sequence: CATSVPGNTGELFF.

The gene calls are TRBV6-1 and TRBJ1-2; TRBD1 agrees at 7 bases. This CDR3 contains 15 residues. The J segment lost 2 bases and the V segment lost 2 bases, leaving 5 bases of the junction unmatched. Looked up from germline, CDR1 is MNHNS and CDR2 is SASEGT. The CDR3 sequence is CASSEPGQHNYGYTF. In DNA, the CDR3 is TGTGCCAGCAGTGAACCGGGACAGCACAACTATGGCTACACCTTC.

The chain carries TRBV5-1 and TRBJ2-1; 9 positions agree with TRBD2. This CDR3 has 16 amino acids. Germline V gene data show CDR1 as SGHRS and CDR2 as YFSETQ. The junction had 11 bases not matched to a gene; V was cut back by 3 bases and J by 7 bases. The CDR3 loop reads CASSSKAGGTDNEQFF. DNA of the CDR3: TGCGCCAGCAGCTCGAAAGCGGGAGGAACAGATAATGAGCAGTTCTTC.

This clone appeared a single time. CDR3 coding DNA: TGCGCCAGCAGCCTCCAGGACAGAGCGTACGAGCAGTACTTC. It yields the protein CASSLQDRAYEQYF. This chain links TRBV4-1 with TRBJ2-7, with a tentative D call TRBD1 (6 bases). The CDR3 covers 14 residues. Trimming left V 4 bases short and J 4 bases short, with 14 bases between. The germline V gene encodes CDR1 MGHRA and CDR2 YSYEKL.

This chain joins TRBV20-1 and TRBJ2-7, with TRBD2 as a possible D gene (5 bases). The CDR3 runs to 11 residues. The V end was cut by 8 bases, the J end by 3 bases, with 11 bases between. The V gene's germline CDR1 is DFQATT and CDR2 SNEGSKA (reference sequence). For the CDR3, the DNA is TGCAGTTCCTCGGAGGACTACGAGCAGTACTTC. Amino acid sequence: CSSSEDYEQYF.

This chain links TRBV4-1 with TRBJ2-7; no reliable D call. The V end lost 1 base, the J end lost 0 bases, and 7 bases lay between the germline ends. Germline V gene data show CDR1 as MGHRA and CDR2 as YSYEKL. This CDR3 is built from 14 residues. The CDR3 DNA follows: TGCGCCAGCAGCCAAGCCGGGTTCTCCTACGAGCAGTACTTC. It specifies CASSQAGFSYEQYF.